A selection of T cell receptor beta chains follows, all from one sample in a study of T-cell reconstitution after alpha-beta-depleted transplantation in children. TCRdb re-called the PCR reads through MiXCR, storing one row per CDR3 protein. The table includes approximately 230,000 distinct CDR3 sequences, over 20% detected once. The material sequenced was PBMCs, taken before TCRalphabeta/CD19-depleted stem cell transplant. These receptors were taken from a girl aged 2 to 10 with Fanconi anemia, due to receive a stem cell transplant. Both conserved end residues are part of each CDR3. A D gene is named only where the DNA matches it firmly. Clone size appears in some rows only: once, few, many, or a class for an expanded clone.

cdr3_nt: TGTGCCAGCAGCCCATCCCTTCACAGAGCACAAGAGACCCAGTACTTC; cdr3_aa: CASSPSLHRAQETQYF; d_call: -; clone_size: once; v_call: TRBV7-7; j_call: TRBJ2-5
cdr3_nt: TGTGCCAGCAGTCCCGGGGACACCTACAATGAGCAGTTCTTC; cdr3_aa: CASSPGDTYNEQFF; d_call: -; clone_size: many; v_call: TRBV12-3/TRBV12-4; j_call: TRBJ2-1
cdr3_nt: TGTGCCAGCAGACCCCCCCAATCCTACGAGCAGTACTTC; cdr3_aa: CASRPPQSYEQYF; d_call: -; clone_size: many; v_call: TRBV6-4; j_call: TRBJ2-7
cdr3_nt: TGCAGCGTGTTGGTCCAAAGCTCCTACAATGAGCAGTTCTTC; cdr3_aa: CSVLVQSSYNEQFF; d_call: -; clone_size: -; v_call: TRBV29-1; j_call: TRBJ2-1
cdr3_nt: TGCAGCGTTGATGCGGCAGGGCGCACAGATACGCAGTATTTT; cdr3_aa: CSVDAAGRTDTQYF; d_call: -; clone_size: many; v_call: TRBV29-1; j_call: TRBJ2-3
cdr3_nt: TGTGCCAGCTCACCCCTGGGAGTGGACAGCCGCAATTCACCCCTCCACTTT; cdr3_aa: CASSPLGVDSRNSPLHF; d_call: -; clone_size: -; v_call: TRBV18; j_call: TRBJ1-6
cdr3_nt: TGCAGCGTTGACACAGATACGCAGTATTTT; cdr3_aa: CSVDTDTQYF; d_call: -; clone_size: many; v_call: TRBV29-1; j_call: TRBJ2-3
cdr3_nt: TGCAGTGCTAGGACTAGTATGGATACGCAGTATTTT; cdr3_aa: CSARTSMDTQYF; d_call: -; clone_size: -; v_call: TRBV20-1; j_call: TRBJ2-3
cdr3_nt: TGTGCCAGCAATCCGTTTGCGGGAGATACCTACAATGAGCAGTTCTTC; cdr3_aa: CASNPFAGDTYNEQFF; d_call: TRBD2; clone_size: few; v_call: TRBV7-9; j_call: TRBJ2-1
cdr3_nt: TGCGCCAGCAGCCAAGATCCACAGATACCTGAAGCTTTCTTT; cdr3_aa: CASSQDPQIPEAFF; d_call: -; clone_size: few; v_call: TRBV4-1; j_call: TRBJ1-1
cdr3_nt: TGCGCCAGCAGCTTGGCCGACAGGGAGGGGAAAGCTTTCTTT; cdr3_aa: CASSLADREGKAFF; d_call: TRBD1; clone_size: few; v_call: TRBV5-1; j_call: TRBJ1-1
cdr3_nt: TGCAGCGTCGGCTCTAATGAAAAACTGTTTTTT; cdr3_aa: CSVGSNEKLFF; d_call: -; clone_size: many; v_call: TRBV29-1; j_call: TRBJ1-4
cdr3_nt: TGCAGTGCTTCCGGATTAGCGGGAGAAGGGACAGATACGCAGTATTTT; cdr3_aa: CSASGLAGEGTDTQYF; d_call: TRBD2; clone_size: many; v_call: TRBV20-1; j_call: TRBJ2-3
cdr3_nt: TGTGCCAGCAGCCCAATAGAGGGACAGGGGAACACTGAAGCTTTCTTT; cdr3_aa: CASSPIEGQGNTEAFF; d_call: TRBD1; clone_size: few; v_call: TRBV7-9; j_call: TRBJ1-1
cdr3_nt: TGCAGTGCTAGACCCGGGACTAGCGGCGAGCAGTACTTC; cdr3_aa: CSARPGTSGEQYF; d_call: TRBD2; clone_size: many; v_call: TRBV20-1; j_call: TRBJ2-7
cdr3_nt: TGCAGTGCTAGTCGCAGCGTAACCTACGAGCAGTACTTC; cdr3_aa: CSASRSVTYEQYF; d_call: -; clone_size: -; v_call: TRBV20-1; j_call: TRBJ2-7
cdr3_nt: TGTGCCACCAGCAGAGATATTGGGATACAAGAGACCCAGTACTTC; cdr3_aa: CATSRDIGIQETQYF; d_call: -; clone_size: few; v_call: TRBV15; j_call: TRBJ2-5
cdr3_nt: TGTGCCAGTAGTATAGAATACAAGGCCCGCCAGAACTATGGCTACACCTTC; cdr3_aa: CASSIEYKARQNYGYTF; d_call: -; clone_size: -; v_call: TRBV19; j_call: TRBJ1-2
cdr3_nt: TGCAGCGTTGTTGGTGGGGGCAGAACAGGAATCTATGGCTACACCTTC; cdr3_aa: CSVVGGGRTGIYGYTF; d_call: -; clone_size: many; v_call: TRBV29-1; j_call: TRBJ1-2
cdr3_nt: TGCGCCAGCAGCTTGACAGGGCCCTACAATGAGCAGTTCTTC; cdr3_aa: CASSLTGPYNEQFF; d_call: -; clone_size: many; v_call: TRBV5-1; j_call: TRBJ2-1
cdr3_nt: TGTGCCAGCAGTCCAGGGAATAACCAGCCCCAGCATTTT; cdr3_aa: CASSPGNNQPQHF; d_call: -; clone_size: -; v_call: TRBV28; j_call: TRBJ1-5
cdr3_nt: TGTGCCAGCAGCTTAGATTCACCGGGACTAGCGGCCGGGGAGCTGTTTTTT; cdr3_aa: CASSLDSPGLAAGELFF; d_call: TRBD2; clone_size: many; v_call: TRBV7-7; j_call: TRBJ2-2
cdr3_nt: TGTGCCAGCAGCAAAGAGGAAAGGGGCCGAGATTGCTCCTACGAGCAGTACTTC; cdr3_aa: CASSKEERGRDCSYEQYF; d_call: -; clone_size: few; v_call: TRBV21-1; j_call: TRBJ2-7
cdr3_nt: TGTGCCAGCAGCCGCGGACTAGCGGGATGGGAGCAGTACTTC; cdr3_aa: CASSRGLAGWEQYF; d_call: TRBD2; clone_size: -; v_call: TRBV6-2/TRBV6-3; j_call: TRBJ2-7
cdr3_nt: TGCAGTGCTAGAGATTCGGACAGGCGGAACACCGGGGAGCTGTTTTTT; cdr3_aa: CSARDSDRRNTGELFF; d_call: TRBD1; clone_size: few; v_call: TRBV20-1; j_call: TRBJ2-2
cdr3_nt: TGCGCCAGCAGATGGGCGGTCTCCTACAATGAGCAGTTCTTC; cdr3_aa: CASRWAVSYNEQFF; d_call: -; clone_size: -; v_call: TRBV5-1; j_call: TRBJ2-1
cdr3_nt: TGTGCCAGCAGTTACTCGAGAGGGGCCCAGAACACCGGGGAGCTGTTTTTT; cdr3_aa: CASSYSRGAQNTGELFF; d_call: -; clone_size: many; v_call: TRBV6-7; j_call: TRBJ2-2
cdr3_nt: TGCTGTGCTAGAGATCCCGATACTAGGACCCTCTCCTACAATGAGCAGTTCTTC; cdr3_aa: CCARDPDTRTLSYNEQFF; d_call: -; clone_size: -; v_call: TRBV20-1; j_call: TRBJ2-1
cdr3_nt: TGCAGTGCTAGAGTGTCGGCTAGCGGGAGGGGAATATACGCCGGGGAGCTGTTTTTT; cdr3_aa: CSARVSASGRGIYAGELFF; d_call: TRBD2; clone_size: few; v_call: TRBV20-1; j_call: TRBJ2-2
cdr3_nt: TGTGCCAGCAGTTTAGGTGGTAGAGGGGGCTACGAGCAGTACTTC; cdr3_aa: CASSLGGRGGYEQYF; d_call: -; clone_size: many; v_call: TRBV12-3/TRBV12-4; j_call: TRBJ2-7
cdr3_nt: TGCAGCGCCGAGCGGGGCCAGCAGTTCTTC; cdr3_aa: CSAERGQQFF; d_call: TRBD2; clone_size: few; v_call: TRBV29-1; j_call: TRBJ2-1
cdr3_nt: TGCGCCAGCAGCCTGGGGACTTTTCGCACAGATACGCAGTATTTT; cdr3_aa: CASSLGTFRTDTQYF; d_call: -; clone_size: -; v_call: TRBV5-1; j_call: TRBJ2-3
cdr3_nt: TGTGCCAGCAGGCCCGGGACTAGCGGGGGGGCGTGGAATGAGCAGTTCTTC; cdr3_aa: CASRPGTSGGAWNEQFF; d_call: TRBD2; clone_size: many; v_call: TRBV4-2; j_call: TRBJ2-1
cdr3_nt: TGCAGCGTTCCGGACAGCTACCTCTGGTATGGCTACACCTTC; cdr3_aa: CSVPDSYLWYGYTF; d_call: -; clone_size: many; v_call: TRBV29-1; j_call: TRBJ1-2
cdr3_nt: TGTGCCAGCAGCTTAAGGAGGGAGCCAAACAATGAGCAGTTCTTC; cdr3_aa: CASSLRREPNNEQFF; d_call: -; clone_size: -; v_call: TRBV7-2; j_call: TRBJ2-1
cdr3_nt: TGCAGCGTTGAACCCTTGGGGCAGCTACTCTACAATGAGCAGTTCTTC; cdr3_aa: CSVEPLGQLLYNEQFF; d_call: -; clone_size: -; v_call: TRBV29-1; j_call: TRBJ2-1
cdr3_nt: TGCAGCGTGACCCGACAGGGCATGAACACTGAAGCTTTCTTT; cdr3_aa: CSVTRQGMNTEAFF; d_call: TRBD1; clone_size: once; v_call: TRBV29-1; j_call: TRBJ1-1
cdr3_nt: TGTGCCAGTAAAGGGCGGGTGGAGCAGTACTTC; cdr3_aa: CASKGRVEQYF; d_call: -; clone_size: -; v_call: TRBV19; j_call: TRBJ2-7
cdr3_nt: TGTGCCAGCAGCTTAGCAGCGACTAGCCCTTACAATGAGCAGTTCTTC; cdr3_aa: CASSLAATSPYNEQFF; d_call: TRBD2; clone_size: few; v_call: TRBV7-7; j_call: TRBJ2-1
cdr3_nt: TGCAGTGCTAGACGCCCTAGCGGGAGTGCGTACGAGCAGTACTTC; cdr3_aa: CSARRPSGSAYEQYF; d_call: TRBD2; clone_size: many; v_call: TRBV20-1; j_call: TRBJ2-7
cdr3_nt: TGCAGCGTTGAAAGAGTTGGGCAAGAGACCCAGTACTTC; cdr3_aa: CSVERVGQETQYF; d_call: -; clone_size: few; v_call: TRBV29-1; j_call: TRBJ2-5
cdr3_nt: TGCAGTGCTAGGACCAGGACTGGAAACACCATATATTTT; cdr3_aa: CSARTRTGNTIYF; d_call: -; clone_size: -; v_call: TRBV20-1; j_call: TRBJ1-3
cdr3_nt: TGCGCCAGCAGCTTAGGATCTCGGAATCCCAATGAGCAGTTCTTC; cdr3_aa: CASSLGSRNPNEQFF; d_call: -; clone_size: -; v_call: TRBV5-1; j_call: TRBJ2-1
cdr3_nt: TGCAGCGTTGCCGCTAGTAATCCCACAGATACGCAGTATTTT; cdr3_aa: CSVAASNPTDTQYF; d_call: -; clone_size: many; v_call: TRBV29-1; j_call: TRBJ2-3
cdr3_nt: TGTGCCAGCAGTCCCCTGACAGGGAGGACGGAGACCCAGTACTTC; cdr3_aa: CASSPLTGRTETQYF; d_call: -; clone_size: many; v_call: TRBV12-3/TRBV12-4; j_call: TRBJ2-5
cdr3_nt: TGCGCCAGCAGCGTCACCGGGACAGAAGAGACCCAGTACTTC; cdr3_aa: CASSVTGTEETQYF; d_call: TRBD1; clone_size: few; v_call: TRBV5-1; j_call: TRBJ2-5
cdr3_nt: TGCGCCAGCAGCTTGGAGGGACTGGATTACAATGAGCAGTTCTTC; cdr3_aa: CASSLEGLDYNEQFF; d_call: -; clone_size: -; v_call: TRBV5-1; j_call: TRBJ2-1
cdr3_nt: TGTGCCAGCAGTTTCTTCTGGGATACGCAGTATTTT; cdr3_aa: CASSFFWDTQYF; d_call: -; clone_size: many; v_call: TRBV27; j_call: TRBJ2-3
cdr3_nt: TGTGCCAGCAGCTTCCCGGGGACGGCCGCGAACACCGGGGAGCTGTTTTTT; cdr3_aa: CASSFPGTAANTGELFF; d_call: -; clone_size: many; v_call: TRBV7-9; j_call: TRBJ2-2
cdr3_nt: TGTGCCAGCAGTACCCCGGGACACGGAAACTACGAGCAGTACTTC; cdr3_aa: CASSTPGHGNYEQYF; d_call: -; clone_size: -; v_call: TRBV28; j_call: TRBJ2-7
cdr3_nt: TGCAGCGTTGTCGTGACAGGCCGCAATCAGCCCCAGCATTTT; cdr3_aa: CSVVVTGRNQPQHF; d_call: -; clone_size: few; v_call: TRBV29-1; j_call: TRBJ1-5
cdr3_nt: TGTGCCATCAGTGGTGGGGTAGGCCACAATGAGCAGTTCTTC; cdr3_aa: CAISGGVGHNEQFF; d_call: -; clone_size: -; v_call: TRBV10-3; j_call: TRBJ2-1
cdr3_nt: TGTGCCATCAGCGGAGGGACAGGTCTTGGAAACACCATATATTTT; cdr3_aa: CAISGGTGLGNTIYF; d_call: TRBD1; clone_size: -; v_call: TRBV10-3; j_call: TRBJ1-3
cdr3_nt: TGTGCCAGTAGCCCTGACAGGGGGCATCTCTACGAGCAGTACTTC; cdr3_aa: CASSPDRGHLYEQYF; d_call: TRBD1; clone_size: many; v_call: TRBV19; j_call: TRBJ2-7
cdr3_nt: TGCAGTGCCTTAGCGGGACCCCGCGGGGATACGCAGTATTTT; cdr3_aa: CSALAGPRGDTQYF; d_call: TRBD2; clone_size: many; v_call: TRBV20-1; j_call: TRBJ2-3
cdr3_nt: TGCAGTGCTAAGGGGCCCTATTCCCTCTCCTACGAGCAGTACTTC; cdr3_aa: CSAKGPYSLSYEQYF; d_call: -; clone_size: -; v_call: TRBV20-1; j_call: TRBJ2-7
cdr3_nt: TGTGCCAGCAGCTTAGACGCGAACACCGGGGAGCTGTTTTTT; cdr3_aa: CASSLDANTGELFF; d_call: -; clone_size: few; v_call: TRBV7-2; j_call: TRBJ2-2
cdr3_nt: TGTGCCAGCAGCCAACCGGGACAGGGGGGTTACGAGCAGTACTTC; cdr3_aa: CASSQPGQGGYEQYF; d_call: TRBD1; clone_size: -; v_call: TRBV7-9; j_call: TRBJ2-7
cdr3_nt: TGTGCCAGCGGGACTACCACAGATACGCAGTATTTT; cdr3_aa: CASGTTTDTQYF; d_call: TRBD2; clone_size: -; v_call: TRBV6-5; j_call: TRBJ2-3
cdr3_nt: TGTGCCAGCAGCTTGGTCGGCTACAGCACAGATACGCAGTATTTT; cdr3_aa: CASSLVGYSTDTQYF; d_call: -; clone_size: -; v_call: TRBV5-4; j_call: TRBJ2-3